The 19 T cell receptor beta chains presented below share a single source sample, sequenced in a study of blood T cell repertoires in COVID-19. Some clones are missing from TCRdb's copy, which holds only in-frame ones; the method was immunoSEQ multiplex PCR. The top ten clones hold approximately 2.9% of a sample with 220,000 or so clones, about 86% of them seen once. Sequencing was done on a sample of peripheral blood. These receptors were obtained from a woman aged 25 to 39 who had recovered from COVID-19.

The rearrangement links TRBV4-2 to TRBJ2-1; 8 bases fit TRBD1. Per the germline V gene, CDR1 is LGHNA and CDR2 is YNFKEQ. V lost 2 bases to trimming and J lost 7 bases; unmatched junction nucleotides: 4. The CDR3 sequence is 14 residues long. DNA for the CDR3: TGTGCCAGCAGCCAACAGGGGGCCAGGAATGAGCAGTTCTTC. This encodes CASSQQGARNEQFF.

This chain links TRBV27 with TRBJ2-7; D is unclear. CDR3 length: 15 residues. Germline CDR1 and CDR2: MNHEY and SMNVEV (reference sequence). The V end was cut by 2 bases, the J end by 0 bases, with 11 bases between. This CDR3 reads CASSLSMGLSYEQYF. The CDR3 DNA follows: TGTGCCAGCAGTTTAAGCATGGGCCTCTCCTACGAGCAGTACTTC.

The genes are TRBV12-3 or TRBV12-4 and TRBJ1-2; TRBD1 matches at 10 bases. CDR3 length: 13 residues. Trimming at V came to 6 bases and at J to 8 bases, leaving 6 bases not matched to a gene. CDR3 in amino acids: CASRAGQGEGYTF. The CDR3 DNA is TGTGCCAGCAGAGCAGGACAGGGGGAAGGCTACACCTTC.

V is TRBV28 and J is TRBJ2-5; TRBD1 agrees at 7 bases. J lost 6 bases, V lost 5 bases, and 9 bases had no gene match. This CDR3 is 14 amino acids long. Per germline, CDR1 MDHEN and CDR2 SYDVKM. The CDR3 region has the DNA TGTGCCAGCAGTCCCCGACAGGGTCTAAAGACCCAGTACTTC. Translated, it gives CASSPRQGLKTQYF. Full variable domain (rest looked up from reference TRBV28 and TRBJ2-5): DVKVTQSSRYLVKRTGEKVFLECVQDMDHENMFWYRQDPGLGLRLIYFSYDVKMKEKGDIPEGYSVSREKKERFSLILESASTNQTSMYLCASSPRQGLKTQYFGPGTRLLVL.

V usage is TRBV28 and J usage is TRBJ2-7; 9 bases align to TRBD2. The germline CDR1 and CDR2 sequences are MDHEN and SYDVKM. Trimming removed 6 bases from V and 0 bases from J; junction bases left unmatched: 12. The CDR3 covers 17 residues. CDR3 sequence: CASSPPIAGAISYEQYF. The CDR3 bases are TGTGCCAGCAGCCCCCCCATAGCGGGAGCCATCTCCTACGAGCAGTACTTC. Variable domain in full (rest from reference TRBV28 and TRBJ2-7): DVKVTQSSRYLVKRTGEKVFLECVQDMDHENMFWYRQDPGLGLRLIYFSYDVKMKEKGDIPEGYSVSREKKERFSLILESASTNQTSMYLCASSPPIAGAISYEQYFGPGTRLTVT.

The chain recombines TRBV20-1 with TRBJ2-7; 10 bases line up with TRBD1. This CDR3 is 14 amino acids long. Per germline, CDR1 DFQATT and CDR2 SNEGSKA (reference sequence). V dropped 3 bases and J dropped 1; count of bases not matched to a gene: 3. The CDR3 DNA sequence: TGCAGTGCTAGTCCGGGACAGGGGTCCTACGAGCAGTACTTC. Translating gives CSASPGQGSYEQYF.

The chain couples TRBV7-8 to TRBJ2-3; a weak D match, TRBD2 (7 bases). Germline loops: CDR1 SGHVS, CDR2 FQNEAQ. V gave up 3 bases and J gave up 2 bases, with 21 bases separating them. The CDR3 contains 18 residues. CDR3 coding DNA: TGTGCCAGCAGCTTCTACGGGTTGGGGGGGCGGATCACAGATACGCAGTATTTT. Its translation: CASSFYGLGGRITDTQYF.

This clone showed up just once. The genes are TRBV5-1 and TRBJ2-6, with TRBD2 matching 8 bases. The CDR3 is 20 amino acids. V shed 3 bases and J 0 bases; nucleotides not matched to a gene: 14. Germline values: CDR1 SGHRS, CDR2 YFSETQ. CDR3 coding DNA: TGCGCCAGCAGCTGGAACGAGAACCGGGAGGGCCGCTCTGGGGCCAACGTCCTGACTTTC. This codes for CASSWNENREGRSGANVLTF.

The chain joins TRBV6-6 to TRBJ1-2; D remains unclear. Germline values: CDR1 MNHNY, CDR2 SVGAGI (reference sequence). V lost 6 bases and J lost 0, with 8 bases in between. The CDR3 totals 13 residues. DNA for the CDR3: TGTGCCAGCAGCACGGGAGCTAACTATGGCTACACCTTC. It is translated as CASSTGANYGYTF.

This chain links TRBV27 with TRBJ1-2; D gene uncertain. Germline assignment: CDR1 MNHEY and CDR2 SMNVEV (reference sequence). The CDR3 consists of 14 residues. Trimming pared 5 bases from V and 4 bases from J, leaving 14 bases between. The CDR3 spells CASSPRRAGYGYTF. The CDR3, as DNA: TGTGCCAGCAGTCCCCGAAGGGCGGGCTATGGCTACACCTTC.

This clone occurred once. V usage is TRBV11-2 and J usage is TRBJ2-7; the D gene is possibly TRBD1 (5 bases). CDR3 length: 15 residues. The germline V gene has CDR1 SGHAT and CDR2 FQNNGV. V was shortened by 1 base and J by 1 base, with 11 bases between the two germline ends. The CDR3 DNA follows: TGTGCCAGCAGCTTAGCTTTGACAGCTTCCTACGAGCAGTACTTC. It encodes CASSLALTASYEQYF.

At least ten counts were recorded for this clone. This sequence joins TRBV10-3 and TRBJ2-1, with TRBD2 matching 8 bases. Germline CDR1 is ENHRY and CDR2 is SYGVKD. After removal of 6 bases from V and 1 base from J, the junction contained 2 bases not matched to a gene. The CDR3 is made up of 14 amino acids. CDR3 in DNA: TGTGCCATCAGCAGCGGGAGTTCCTACAATGAGCAGTTCTTC. Amino acid sequence: CAISSGSSYNEQFF.

In this sample, this clone turned up a few times. The chain combines TRBV30 with TRBJ2-2; 7 bases fit TRBD1. V shed 0 bases and J 3 bases; nucleotides not matched to a gene: 4. The germline V gene encodes CDR1 GTSNPN and CDR2 SVGIG (reference sequence). This CDR3 contains 15 residues. CDR3 in DNA: TGTGCCTGGAGTGTGACAGGGAAGGACACCGGGGAGCTGTTTTTT. This encodes CAWSVTGKDTGELFF.

This rearrangement joins TRBV5-1 to TRBJ1-1; no definite D call. CDR3 length: 15 residues. V was trimmed by 4 bases and J by 1 base, leaving 14 bases between them. Germline V gene data show CDR1 as SGHRS and CDR2 as YFSETQ. The CDR3 sequence: CASSPEVLANTEAFF. CDR3 nucleotide sequence: TGCGCCAGCAGCCCCGAGGTGCTGGCGAACACTGAAGCTTTCTTT.

The chain joins TRBV7-9 to TRBJ2-7, with 8 bases lining up with TRBD1. Germline V gene lookup returns CDR1 SEHNR and CDR2 FQNEAQ (reference sequence). J was trimmed by 4 bases and V by 5 bases; bases with no gene match: 7. This CDR3 spans 14 amino acids. CDR3 nucleotides: TGTGCCAGCAGCCCCCGACAGGGGCTGTACGAGCAGTACTTC. Its translation: CASSPRQGLYEQYF. The entire variable domain, with the rest obtained from reference TRBV7-9 and TRBJ2-7, is as follows: DTGVSQNPRHKITKRGQNVTFRCDPISEHNRLYWYRQTLGQGPEFLTYFQNEAQLEKSRLLSDRFSAERPKGSFSTLEIQRTEQGDSAMYLCASSPRQGLYEQYFGPGTRLTVT.

V and J are TRBV3-1 (or the pseudogene TRBV3-2) and TRBJ2-2; D may be TRBD2 (6 bases). CDR1 and CDR2 from the germline V gene are LGHDT and YNNKEL (reference sequence). This CDR3 region has 17 residues. The ends were cut back, 4 bases at V and 1 base at J, with 16 bases in the middle. CDR3 in DNA: TGTGCCAGCAGCCGCGCCTTCGGCGGGGTGAACACCGGGGAGCTGTTTTTT. Translation gives CASSRAFGGVNTGELFF.

This sequence joins TRBV28 and TRBJ1-6; TRBD1 is a possible D gene (6 bases). Trimming removed 6 bases from V and 7 bases from J, with 16 bases in between. CDR1 is MDHEN and CDR2 is SYDVKM in the germline V gene. The CDR3 runs 15 residues. CDR3 protein: CASRVHRVENSPLHF. The CDR3 DNA is TGTGCCAGCAGGGTTCACAGGGTAGAAAATTCACCCCTCCACTTT.

The V call is TRBV12-3 or TRBV12-4, the J call TRBJ2-1, with 7 bases matching TRBD2. The CDR3 consists of 12 residues. The ends lost 5 bases at V and 9 bases at J; junction bases unmatched: 4. The CDR3 coding sequence is TGTGCCAGCAGTCTGCGGACTAGTGAGCAGTTCTTC. This encodes CASSLRTSEQFF.

The chain has TRBV10-3 and TRBJ1-2; D ambiguous. The CDR3 length is 16 residues. V lost 7 bases and J lost 4, with 22 bases in between. The germline CDR1 and CDR2 sequences are ENHRY and SYGVKD. The CDR3 loop reads CAINPSKGGLVYGYTF. The CDR3 region has the DNA TGTGCCATCAACCCGTCAAAAGGCGGGCTGGTCTATGGCTACACCTTC.